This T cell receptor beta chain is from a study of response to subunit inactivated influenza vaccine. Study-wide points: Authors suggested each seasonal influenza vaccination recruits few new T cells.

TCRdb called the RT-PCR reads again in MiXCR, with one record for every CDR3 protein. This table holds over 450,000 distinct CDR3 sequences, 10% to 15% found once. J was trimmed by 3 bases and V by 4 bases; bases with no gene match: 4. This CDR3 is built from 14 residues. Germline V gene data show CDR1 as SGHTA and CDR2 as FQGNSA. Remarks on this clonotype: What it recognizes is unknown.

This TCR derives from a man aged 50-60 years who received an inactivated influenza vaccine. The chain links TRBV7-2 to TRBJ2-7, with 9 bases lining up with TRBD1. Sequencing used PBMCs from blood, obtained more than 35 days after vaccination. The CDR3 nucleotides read TGTGCCAGCAGCTGGCACAGGGGGCTCTACGAGCAGTACTTC. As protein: CASSWHRGLYEQYF.